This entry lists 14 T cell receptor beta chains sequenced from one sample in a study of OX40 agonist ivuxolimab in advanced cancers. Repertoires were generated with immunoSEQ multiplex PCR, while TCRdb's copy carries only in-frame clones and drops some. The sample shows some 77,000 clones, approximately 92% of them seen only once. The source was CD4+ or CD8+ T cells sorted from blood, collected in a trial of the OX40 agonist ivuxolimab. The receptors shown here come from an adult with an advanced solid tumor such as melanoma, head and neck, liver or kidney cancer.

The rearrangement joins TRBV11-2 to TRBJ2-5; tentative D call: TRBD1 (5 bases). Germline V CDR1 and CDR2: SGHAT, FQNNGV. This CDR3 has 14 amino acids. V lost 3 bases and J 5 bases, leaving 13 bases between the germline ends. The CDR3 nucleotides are TGTGCCAGCAGCTTCGTAGGGGCTGGGGAGACCCAGTACTTC. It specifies CASSFVGAGETQYF.

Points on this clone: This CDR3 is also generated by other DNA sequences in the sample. The CDR3 loop is CAWSRPDSRNYGYTF. Here the CDR3 DNA reads TGTGCCTGGAGCCGACCGGACAGCCGTAACTATGGCTACACCTTC. This chain joins TRBV30 and TRBJ1-2, with TRBD1 as a possible D gene (6 bases). CDR3 size: 15 residues. Germline V lookup: CDR1 GTSNPN, CDR2 SVGIG (reference sequence). Trimming pared 3 bases from V and 1 base from J, leaving 15 bases between.

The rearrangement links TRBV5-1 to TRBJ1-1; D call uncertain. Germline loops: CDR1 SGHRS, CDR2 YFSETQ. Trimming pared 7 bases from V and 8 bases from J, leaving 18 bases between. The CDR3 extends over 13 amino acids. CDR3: CASLEGPESEAFF. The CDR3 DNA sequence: TGCGCCAGCTTGGAAGGGCCCGAATCGGAAGCTTTCTTT.

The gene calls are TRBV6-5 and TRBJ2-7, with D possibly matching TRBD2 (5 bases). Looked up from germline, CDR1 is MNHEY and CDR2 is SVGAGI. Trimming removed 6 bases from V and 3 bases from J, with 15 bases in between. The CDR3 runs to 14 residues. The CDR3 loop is CASSHGVAYYEQYF. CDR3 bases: TGTGCCAGCAGCCACGGGGTAGCGTACTACGAGCAGTACTTC.

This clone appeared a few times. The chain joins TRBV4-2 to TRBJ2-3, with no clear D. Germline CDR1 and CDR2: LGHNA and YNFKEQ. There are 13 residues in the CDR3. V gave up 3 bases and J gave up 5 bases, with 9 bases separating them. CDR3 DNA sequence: TGTGCCAGCAGCCAGGGCTACGGAGATACGCAGTATTTT. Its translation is CASSQGYGDTQYF.

CDR3 nucleotide sequence: TGTGCCAGCAGGTGGGACAGAAGCACAGATACGCAGTATTTT. Encoded protein: CASRWDRSTDTQYF. The chain combines TRBV5-4 with TRBJ2-3; TRBD1 aligns across 7 bases. Trimming removed 5 bases from V and 0 bases from J; junction bases left unmatched: 3. Looked up from germline, CDR1 is SGHNT and CDR2 is YYREEE (reference sequence). CDR3 length equals 14 residues.

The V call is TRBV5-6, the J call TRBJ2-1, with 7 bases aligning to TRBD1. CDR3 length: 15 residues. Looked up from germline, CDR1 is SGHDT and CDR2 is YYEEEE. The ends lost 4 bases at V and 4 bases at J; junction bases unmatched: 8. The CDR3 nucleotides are TGTGCCAGCAGCGGAGATCGGGGACAGTACAATGAGCAGTTCTTC. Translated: CASSGDRGQYNEQFF.

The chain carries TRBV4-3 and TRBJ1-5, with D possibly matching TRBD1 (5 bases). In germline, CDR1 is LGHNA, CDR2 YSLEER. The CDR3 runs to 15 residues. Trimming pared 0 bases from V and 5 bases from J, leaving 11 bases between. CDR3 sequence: CASSQDRQGYQPQHF. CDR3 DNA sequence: TGCGCCAGCAGCCAAGATCGGCAGGGCTATCAGCCCCAGCATTTT.

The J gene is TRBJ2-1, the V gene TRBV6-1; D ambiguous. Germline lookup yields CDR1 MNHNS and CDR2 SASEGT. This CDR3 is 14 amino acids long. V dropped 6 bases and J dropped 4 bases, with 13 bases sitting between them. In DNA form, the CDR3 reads TGTGCCAGCAGACTCCAGACACAGTACAATGAGCAGTTCTTC. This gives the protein CASRLQTQYNEQFF.

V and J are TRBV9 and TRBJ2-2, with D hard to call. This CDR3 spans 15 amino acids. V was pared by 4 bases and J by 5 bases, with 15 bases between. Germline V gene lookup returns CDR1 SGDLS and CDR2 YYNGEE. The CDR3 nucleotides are TGTGCCAGCAGCCTCACGGATGCGAGAACCGGGGAGCTGTTTTTT. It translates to CASSLTDARTGELFF.

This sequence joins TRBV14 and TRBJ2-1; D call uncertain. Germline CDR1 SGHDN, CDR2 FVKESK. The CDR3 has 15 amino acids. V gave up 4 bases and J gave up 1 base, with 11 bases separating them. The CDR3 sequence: CASSPLGASYNEQFF. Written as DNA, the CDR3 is TGTGCCAGCAGCCCCCTCGGTGCGTCCTACAATGAGCAGTTCTTC.

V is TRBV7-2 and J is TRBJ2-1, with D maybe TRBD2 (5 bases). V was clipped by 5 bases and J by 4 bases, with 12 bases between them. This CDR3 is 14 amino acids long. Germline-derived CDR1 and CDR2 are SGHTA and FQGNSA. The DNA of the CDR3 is TGTGCCAGCAGCCCCGGGGTTGGGTACAATGAGCAGTTCTTC. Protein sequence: CASSPGVGYNEQFF.

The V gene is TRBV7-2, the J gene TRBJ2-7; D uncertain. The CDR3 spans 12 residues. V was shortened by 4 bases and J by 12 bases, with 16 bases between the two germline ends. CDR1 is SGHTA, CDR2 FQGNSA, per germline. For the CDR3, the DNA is TGTGCCAGCAGCTCTCGAGATAACCCTCTGTACTTC. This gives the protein CASSSRDNPLYF.

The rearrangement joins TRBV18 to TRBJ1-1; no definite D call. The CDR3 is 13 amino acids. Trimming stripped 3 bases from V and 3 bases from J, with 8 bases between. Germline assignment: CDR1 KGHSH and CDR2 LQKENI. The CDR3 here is CASSPNRDTEAFF. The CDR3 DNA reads TGTGCCAGCTCACCGAACCGGGACACTGAAGCTTTCTTT.